This T cell receptor (beta chain) is from a study of blood T cell repertoires in COVID-19. Study in general: The United States, Italy and Spain supplied acute and convalescent COVID-19 samples. Nucleic acid was either cDNA or gDNA, and it came from T cells, B-cell-depleted T cells, or PBMCs.

Germline CDR1 is GTSNPN and CDR2 is SVGIG (reference sequence). Between the trimmed V and J ends, which lost 3 bases and 3 bases, there was a span of 11 bases. The CDR3 is made up of 13 amino acids. In the study's own analysis: Reference gene primers were amplified, and this amplification served to estimate nucleated cell counts. Profiling relied on immunoSEQ multiplex PCR, and the TCRdb table lists in-frame clones only, not all of them. That table is the source of V, J and clone size, and D and trimming were worked out from the DNA. The top ten clones hold approximately 10% of a sample with around 150,000 clones, around four fifths of them seen once.

The chain carries TRBV30 and TRBJ1-2, with D possibly matching TRBD1 (6 bases). The sample taken for sequencing was peripheral blood. This receptor was obtained from a man in his 60s who had recovered from COVID-19. This chain's CDR3 is CAWSGGLHYGYTF. The CDR3 region has the DNA TGTGCCTGGAGCGGGGGGCTGCACTATGGCTACACCTTC.